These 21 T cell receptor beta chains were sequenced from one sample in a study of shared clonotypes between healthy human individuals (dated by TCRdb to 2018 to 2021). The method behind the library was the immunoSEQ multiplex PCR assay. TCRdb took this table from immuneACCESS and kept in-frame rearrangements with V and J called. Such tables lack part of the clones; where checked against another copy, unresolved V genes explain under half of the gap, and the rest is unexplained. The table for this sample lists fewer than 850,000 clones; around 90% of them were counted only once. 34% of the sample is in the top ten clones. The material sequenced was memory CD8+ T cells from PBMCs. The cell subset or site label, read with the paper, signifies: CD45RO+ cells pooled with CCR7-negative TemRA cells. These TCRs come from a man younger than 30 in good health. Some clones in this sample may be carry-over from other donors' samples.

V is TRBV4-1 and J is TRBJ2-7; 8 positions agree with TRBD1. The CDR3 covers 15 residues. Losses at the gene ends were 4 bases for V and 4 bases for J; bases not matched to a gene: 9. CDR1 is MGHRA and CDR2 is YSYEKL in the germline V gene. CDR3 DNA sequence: TGCGCCAGCAGCCGAGCTGCGGACAGGGCATACGAGCAGTACTTC. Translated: CASSRAADRAYEQYF.

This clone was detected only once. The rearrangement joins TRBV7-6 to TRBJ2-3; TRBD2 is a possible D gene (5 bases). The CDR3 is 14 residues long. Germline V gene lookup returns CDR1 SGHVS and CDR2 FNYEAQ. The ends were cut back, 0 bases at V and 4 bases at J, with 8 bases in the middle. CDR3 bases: TGTGCCAGCAGCTTAGCGGCGGGCCCAGATACGCAGTATTTT. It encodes CASSLAAGPDTQYF.

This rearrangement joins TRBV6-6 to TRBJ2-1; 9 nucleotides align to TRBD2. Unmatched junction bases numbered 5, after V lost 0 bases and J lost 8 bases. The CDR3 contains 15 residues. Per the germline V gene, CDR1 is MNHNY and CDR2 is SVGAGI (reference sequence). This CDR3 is CASSYSASGKYEQFF. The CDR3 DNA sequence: TGTGCCAGCAGTTACTCTGCTAGCGGGAAATATGAGCAGTTCTTC.

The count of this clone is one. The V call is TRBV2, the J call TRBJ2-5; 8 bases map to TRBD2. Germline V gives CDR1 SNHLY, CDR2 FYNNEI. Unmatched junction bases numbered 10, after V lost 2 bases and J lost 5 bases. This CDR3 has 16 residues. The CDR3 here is CASSEWVGLGTETQYF. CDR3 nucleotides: TGTGCCAGCAGTGAATGGGTGGGACTAGGGACGGAGACCCAGTACTTC.

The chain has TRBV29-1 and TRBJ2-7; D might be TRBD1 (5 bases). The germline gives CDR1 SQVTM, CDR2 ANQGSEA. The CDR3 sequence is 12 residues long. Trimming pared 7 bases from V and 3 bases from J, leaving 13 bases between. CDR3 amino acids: CSAGAGFYEQYF. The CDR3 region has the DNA TGCAGCGCTGGGGCCGGGTTCTACGAGCAGTACTTC.

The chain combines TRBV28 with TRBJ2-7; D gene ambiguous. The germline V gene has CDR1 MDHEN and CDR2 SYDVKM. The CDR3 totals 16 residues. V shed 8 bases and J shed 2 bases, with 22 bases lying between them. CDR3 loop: CASRAALWGEAYEQYF. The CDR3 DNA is TGTGCCAGCCGTGCGGCACTTTGGGGTGAGGCCTACGAGCAGTACTTC.

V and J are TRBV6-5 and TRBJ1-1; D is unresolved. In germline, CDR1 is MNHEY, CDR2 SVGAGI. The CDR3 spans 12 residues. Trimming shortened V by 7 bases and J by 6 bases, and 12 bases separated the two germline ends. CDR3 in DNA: TGTGCCAGCACTTCAGGAGGCCCTGAAGCTTTCTTT. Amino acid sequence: CASTSGGPEAFF.

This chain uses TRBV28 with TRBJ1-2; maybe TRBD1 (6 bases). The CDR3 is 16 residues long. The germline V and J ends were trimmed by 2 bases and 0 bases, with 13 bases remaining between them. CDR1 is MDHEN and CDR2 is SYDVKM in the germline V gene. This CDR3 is CASSLKQGDANYGYTF. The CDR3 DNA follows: TGTGCCAGCAGTTTAAAACAGGGAGACGCTAACTATGGCTACACCTTC.

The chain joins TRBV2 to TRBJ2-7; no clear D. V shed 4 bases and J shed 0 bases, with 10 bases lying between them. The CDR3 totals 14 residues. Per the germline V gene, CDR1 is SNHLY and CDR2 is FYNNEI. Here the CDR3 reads CASSGPLSSYEQYF. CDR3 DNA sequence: TGTGCCAGCAGTGGCCCCCTAAGCTCCTACGAGCAGTACTTC.

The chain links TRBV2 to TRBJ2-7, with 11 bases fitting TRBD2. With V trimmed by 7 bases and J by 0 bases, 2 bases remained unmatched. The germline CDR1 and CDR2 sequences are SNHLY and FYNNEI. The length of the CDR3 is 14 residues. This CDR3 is CASIGTSGSYEQYF. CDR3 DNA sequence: TGTGCCAGCATCGGGACTAGCGGCTCCTACGAGCAGTACTTC. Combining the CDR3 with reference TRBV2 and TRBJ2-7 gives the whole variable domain EPEVTQTPSHQVTQMGQEVILRCVPISNHLYFYWYRQILGQKVEFLVSFYNNEISEKSEIFDDQFSVERPDGSNFTLKIRSTKLEDSAMYFCASIGTSGSYEQYFGPGTRLTVT.

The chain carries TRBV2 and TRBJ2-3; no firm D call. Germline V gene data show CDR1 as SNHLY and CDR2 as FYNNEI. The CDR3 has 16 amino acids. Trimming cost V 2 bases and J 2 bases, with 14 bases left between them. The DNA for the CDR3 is TGTGCCAGCAGTGAACCGTCTATCCCCTACACAGATACGCAGTATTTT. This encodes CASSEPSIPYTDTQYF.

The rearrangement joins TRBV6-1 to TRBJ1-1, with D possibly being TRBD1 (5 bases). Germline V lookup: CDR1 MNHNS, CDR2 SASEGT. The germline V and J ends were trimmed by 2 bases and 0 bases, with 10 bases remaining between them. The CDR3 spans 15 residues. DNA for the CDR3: TGTGCCAGCAGTGAATCGGGGCCAATGAACACTGAAGCTTTCTTT. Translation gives CASSESGPMNTEAFF.

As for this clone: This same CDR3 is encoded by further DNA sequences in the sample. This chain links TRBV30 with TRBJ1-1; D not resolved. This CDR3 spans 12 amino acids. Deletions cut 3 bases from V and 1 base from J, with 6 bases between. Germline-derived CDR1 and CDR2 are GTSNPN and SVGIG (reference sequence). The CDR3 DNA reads TGTGCCTGGAGGCGGGGGAACACTGAAGCTTTCTTT. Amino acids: CAWRRGNTEAFF.

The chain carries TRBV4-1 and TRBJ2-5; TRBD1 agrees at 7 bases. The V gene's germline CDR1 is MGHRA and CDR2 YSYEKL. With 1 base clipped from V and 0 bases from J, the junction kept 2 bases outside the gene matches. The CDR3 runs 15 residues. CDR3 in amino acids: CASSQGQGYQETQYF. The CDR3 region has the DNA TGCGCCAGCAGCCAAGGACAGGGCTACCAAGAGACCCAGTACTTC.

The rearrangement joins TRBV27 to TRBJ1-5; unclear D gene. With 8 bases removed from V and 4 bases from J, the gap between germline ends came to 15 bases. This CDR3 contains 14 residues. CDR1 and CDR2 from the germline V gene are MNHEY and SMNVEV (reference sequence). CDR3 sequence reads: CASSQTSRNQPQHF. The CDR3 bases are TGTGCCAGCTCCCAGACTTCCCGGAATCAGCCCCAGCATTTT.

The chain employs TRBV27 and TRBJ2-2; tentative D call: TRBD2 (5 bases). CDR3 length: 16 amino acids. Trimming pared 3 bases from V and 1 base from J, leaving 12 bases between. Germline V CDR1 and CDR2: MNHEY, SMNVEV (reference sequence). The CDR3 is CASSFFGSVNTGELFF. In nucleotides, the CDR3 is TGTGCCAGCAGTTTTTTTGGGAGTGTGAACACCGGGGAGCTGTTTTTT.

The CDR3: CASSLRWDNYEQYF. In nucleotides, the CDR3 is TGTGCCAGCAGTTTACGCTGGGACAACTACGAGCAGTACTTC. The gene calls are TRBV2 and TRBJ2-7; a possible D gene is TRBD1 (6 bases). The CDR3 runs 14 residues. Trimming shortened V by 5 bases and J by 3 bases, and 14 bases separated the two germline ends. The germline V gene has CDR1 SNHLY and CDR2 FYNNEI.

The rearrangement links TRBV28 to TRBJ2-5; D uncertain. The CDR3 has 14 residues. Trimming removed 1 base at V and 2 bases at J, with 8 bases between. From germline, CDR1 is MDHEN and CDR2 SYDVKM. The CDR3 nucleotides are TGTGCCAGCAGTTTATCCTCCCAGCAAGAGACCCAGTACTTC. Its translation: CASSLSSQQETQYF. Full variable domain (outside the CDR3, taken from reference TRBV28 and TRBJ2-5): DVKVTQSSRYLVKRTGEKVFLECVQDMDHENMFWYRQDPGLGLRLIYFSYDVKMKEKGDIPEGYSVSREKKERFSLILESASTNQTSMYLCASSLSSQQETQYFGPGTRLLVL.

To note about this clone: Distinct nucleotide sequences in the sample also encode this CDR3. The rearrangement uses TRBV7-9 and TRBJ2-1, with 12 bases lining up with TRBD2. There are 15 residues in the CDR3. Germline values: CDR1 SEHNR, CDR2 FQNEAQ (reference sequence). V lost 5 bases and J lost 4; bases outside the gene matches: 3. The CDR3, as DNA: TGTGCCAGCAGCCCGACTAGCGGGGGATACAATGAGCAGTTCTTC. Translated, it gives CASSPTSGGYNEQFF.

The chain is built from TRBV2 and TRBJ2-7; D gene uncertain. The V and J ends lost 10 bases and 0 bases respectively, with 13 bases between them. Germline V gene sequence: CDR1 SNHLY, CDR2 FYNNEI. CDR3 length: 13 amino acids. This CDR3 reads CATLGTRSYEQYF. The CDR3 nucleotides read TGTGCCACCCTGGGAACCCGCTCCTACGAGCAGTACTTC.

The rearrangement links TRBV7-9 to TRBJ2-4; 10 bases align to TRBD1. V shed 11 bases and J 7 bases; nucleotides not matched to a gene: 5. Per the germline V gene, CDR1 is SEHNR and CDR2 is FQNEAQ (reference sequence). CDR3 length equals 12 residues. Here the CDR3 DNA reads TGTGCCGGGACAGGGGAAGACAACATTCAGTACTTC. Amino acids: CAGTGEDNIQYF.